This T cell receptor (beta chain) was identified in a study of vaccination effects on CD4 cells after COVID-19. Across the whole study: Participants each got two BNT162b2 or mRNA-1273 vaccine doses.

A note on this clone: Its specificity is unknown.

Some clones are missing from TCRdb's copy, which holds only in-frame ones; the method was immunoSEQ multiplex PCR. Here the sample spans 73,000 or so clones, more than 60% being singletons. The germline V and J ends were trimmed by 5 bases and 8 bases, with 24 bases remaining between them. Germline V gives CDR1 LNHDA, CDR2 SQIVND (reference sequence). The CDR3 sequence is 16 residues long. Viral peptide pool expansion of antigen-specific CD4+ T cells preceded sequencing in the ViraFEST assay. Subsequent to a culture period of 10 days, CD4+ T cells were isolated. Having tested negative for nucleocapsid antibodies, the vaccine recipients showed no prior SARS-CoV-2 infection.

The V gene is TRBV19, the J gene TRBJ1-2; tentatively, D is TRBD1 (5 bases). The receptor was isolated from a human donor who received a COVID-19 vaccine. The material sequenced was CD4+ T cells from PBMCs cultured with SARS-CoV-2 spike peptides, taken before COVID-19 vaccination. The CDR3 nucleotides are TGTGCCAGTAGTTCAACGGACGGGACCCCAGAGAGGGGCTACACCTTC. Translation gives CASSSTDGTPERGYTF. Filled out from reference TRBV19 and TRBJ1-2, the complete variable domain reads DGGITQSPKYLFRKEGQNVTLSCEQNLNHDAMYWYRQDPGQGLRLIYYSQIVNDFQKGDIAEGYSVSREKKESFPLTVTSAQKNPTAFYLCASSSTDGTPERGYTFGSGTRLTVV.